The present T cell receptor beta chain was sequenced within a study of identifying expanded T cells in peripheral blood. Profiling relied on immunoSEQ multiplex PCR, and the TCRdb table lists in-frame clones only, not all of them. The profile shows about 47,000 clones, around 82% of them singletons. V gave up 6 bases and J gave up 5 bases, with 19 bases separating them. The CDR3 spans 15 residues. Germline CDR1 MNHEY, CDR2 SMNVEV (reference sequence). This chain connects TRBV27 to TRBJ1-2, with unresolved D. The material sequenced was blood. This receptor was obtained from a person aged 18 to 75 in good health. Written as DNA, the CDR3 is TGTGCCAGCAGGCCAGCCGGTAGTCCGGGGTATGGCTACACCTTC. Its translation: CASRPAGSPGYGYTF.